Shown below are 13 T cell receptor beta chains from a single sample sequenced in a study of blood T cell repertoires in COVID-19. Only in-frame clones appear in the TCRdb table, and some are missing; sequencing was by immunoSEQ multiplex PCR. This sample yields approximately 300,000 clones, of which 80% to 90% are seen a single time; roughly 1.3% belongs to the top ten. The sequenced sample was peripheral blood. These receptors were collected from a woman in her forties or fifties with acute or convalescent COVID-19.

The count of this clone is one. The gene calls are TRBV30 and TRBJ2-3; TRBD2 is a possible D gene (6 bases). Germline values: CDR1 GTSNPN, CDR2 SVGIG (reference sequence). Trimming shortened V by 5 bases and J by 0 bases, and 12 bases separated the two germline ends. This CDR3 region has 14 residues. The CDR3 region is CAWGAGLSTDTQYF. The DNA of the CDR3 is TGTGCCTGGGGAGCGGGTTTAAGCACAGATACGCAGTATTTT.

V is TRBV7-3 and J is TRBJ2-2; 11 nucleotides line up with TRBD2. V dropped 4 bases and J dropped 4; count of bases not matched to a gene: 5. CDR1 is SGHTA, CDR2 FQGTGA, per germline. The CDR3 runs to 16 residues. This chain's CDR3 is CASSSTSGITTGELFF. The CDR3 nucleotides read TGTGCCAGCAGCTCGACTAGCGGGATTACCACCGGGGAGCTGTTTTTT.

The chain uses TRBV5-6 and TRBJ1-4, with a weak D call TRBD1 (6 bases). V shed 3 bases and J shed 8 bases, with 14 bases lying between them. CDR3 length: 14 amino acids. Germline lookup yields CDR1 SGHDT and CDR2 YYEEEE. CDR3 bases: TGTGCCAGCAGCTCGTGGACAGTTAGAGAAAAACTGTTTTTT. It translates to CASSSWTVREKLFF.

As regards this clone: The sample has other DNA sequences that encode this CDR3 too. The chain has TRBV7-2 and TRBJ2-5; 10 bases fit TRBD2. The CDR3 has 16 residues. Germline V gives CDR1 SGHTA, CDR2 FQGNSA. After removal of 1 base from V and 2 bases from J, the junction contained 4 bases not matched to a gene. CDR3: CASSLVSSGGQETQYF. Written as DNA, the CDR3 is TGTGCCAGCAGCTTAGTGTCTAGCGGGGGTCAAGAGACCCAGTACTTC.

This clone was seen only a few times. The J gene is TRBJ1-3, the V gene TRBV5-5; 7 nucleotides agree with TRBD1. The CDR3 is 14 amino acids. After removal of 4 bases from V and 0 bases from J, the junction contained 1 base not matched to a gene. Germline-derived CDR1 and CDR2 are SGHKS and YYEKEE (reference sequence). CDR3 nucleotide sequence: TGTGCCAGCAGCCGACAGGGCTCTGGAAACACCATATATTTT. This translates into CASSRQGSGNTIYF.

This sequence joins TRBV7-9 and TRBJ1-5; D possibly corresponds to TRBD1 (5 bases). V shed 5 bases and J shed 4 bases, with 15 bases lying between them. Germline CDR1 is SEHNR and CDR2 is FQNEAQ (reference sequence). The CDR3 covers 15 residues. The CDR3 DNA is TGTGCCAGCAGCCAAGGGGCCGGGCGTAATCAGCCCCAGCATTTT. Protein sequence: CASSQGAGRNQPQHF.

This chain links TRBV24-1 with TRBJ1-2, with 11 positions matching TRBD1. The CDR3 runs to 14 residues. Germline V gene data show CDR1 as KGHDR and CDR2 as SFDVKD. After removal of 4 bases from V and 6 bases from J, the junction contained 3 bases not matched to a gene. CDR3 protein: CATSEGTGGNGYTF. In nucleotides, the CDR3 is TGTGCCACCAGTGAGGGGACAGGGGGAAATGGCTACACCTTC.

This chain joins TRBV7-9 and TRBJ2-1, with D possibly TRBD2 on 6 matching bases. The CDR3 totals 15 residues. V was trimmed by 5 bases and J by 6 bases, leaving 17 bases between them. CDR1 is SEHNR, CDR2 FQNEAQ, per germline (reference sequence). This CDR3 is CASSPRGSVLNEQFF. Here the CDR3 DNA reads TGTGCCAGCAGCCCCCGGGGGAGCGTCCTCAATGAGCAGTTCTTC.

In DNA, the CDR3 is TGTGCCAGCAGCCATCCGAAGGCCAGGGGGCACAATGAGCAGTTCTTC. This encodes CASSHPKARGHNEQFF. The V and J genes are TRBV9 and TRBJ2-1; 8 bases match TRBD1. The ends lost 4 bases at V and 5 bases at J; junction bases unmatched: 11. Per germline, CDR1 SGDLS and CDR2 YYNGEE. The CDR3 runs to 16 residues.

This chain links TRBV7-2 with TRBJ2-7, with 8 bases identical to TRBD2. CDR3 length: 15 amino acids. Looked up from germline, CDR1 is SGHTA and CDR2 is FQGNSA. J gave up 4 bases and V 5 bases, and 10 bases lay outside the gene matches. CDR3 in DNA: TGTGCCAGCAGCCCAGGCCCTAGCGGGTTGTACGAGCAGTACTTC. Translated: CASSPGPSGLYEQYF.

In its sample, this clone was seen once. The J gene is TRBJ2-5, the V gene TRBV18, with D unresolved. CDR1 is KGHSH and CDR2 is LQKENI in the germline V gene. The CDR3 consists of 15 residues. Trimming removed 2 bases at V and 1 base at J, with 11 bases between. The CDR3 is CASSPGQAPQETQYF. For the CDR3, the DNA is TGTGCCAGCTCACCAGGGCAGGCCCCCCAAGAGACCCAGTACTTC. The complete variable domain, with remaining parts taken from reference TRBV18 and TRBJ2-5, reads NAGVMQNPRHLVRRRGQEARLRCSPMKGHSHVYWYRQLPEEGLKFMVYLQKENIIDESGMPKERFSAEFPKEGPSILRIQQVVRGDSAAYFCASSPGQAPQETQYFGPGTRLLVL.

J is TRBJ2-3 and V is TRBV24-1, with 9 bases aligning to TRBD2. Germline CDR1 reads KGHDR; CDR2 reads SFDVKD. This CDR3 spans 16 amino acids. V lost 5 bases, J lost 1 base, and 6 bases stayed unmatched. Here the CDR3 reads CATSGPERGGTDTQYF. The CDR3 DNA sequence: TGTGCCACCAGTGGGCCCGAGCGGGGGGGCACAGATACGCAGTATTTT.

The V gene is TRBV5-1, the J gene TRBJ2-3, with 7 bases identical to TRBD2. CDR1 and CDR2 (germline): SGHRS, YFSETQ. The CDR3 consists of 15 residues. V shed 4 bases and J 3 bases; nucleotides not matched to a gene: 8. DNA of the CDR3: TGCGCCAGCAGCCTCGGGGCCGGGAGGACAGATACGCAGTATTTT. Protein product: CASSLGAGRTDTQYF. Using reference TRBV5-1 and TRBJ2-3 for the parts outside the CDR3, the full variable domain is KAGVTQTPRYLIKTRGQQVTLSCSPISGHRSVSWYQQTPGQGLQFLFEYFSETQRNKGNFPGRFSGRQFSNSRSEMNVSTLELGDSALYLCASSLGAGRTDTQYFGPGTRLTVL.